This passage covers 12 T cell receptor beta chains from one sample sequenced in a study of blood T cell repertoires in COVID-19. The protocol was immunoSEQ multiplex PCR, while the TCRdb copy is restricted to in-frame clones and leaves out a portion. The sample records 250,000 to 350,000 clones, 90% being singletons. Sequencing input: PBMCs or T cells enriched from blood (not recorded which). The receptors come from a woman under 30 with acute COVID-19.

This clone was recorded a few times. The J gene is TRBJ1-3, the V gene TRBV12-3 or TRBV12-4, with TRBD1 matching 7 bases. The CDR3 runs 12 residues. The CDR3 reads CATGHSGNTIYF. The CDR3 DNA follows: TGTGCGACAGGGCACTCTGGAAACACCATATATTTT.

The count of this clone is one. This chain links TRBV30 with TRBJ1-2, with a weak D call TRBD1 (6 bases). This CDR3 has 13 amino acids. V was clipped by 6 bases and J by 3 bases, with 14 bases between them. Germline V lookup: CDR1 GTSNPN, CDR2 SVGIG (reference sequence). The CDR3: CACSTGPYYGYTF. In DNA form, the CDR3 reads TGTGCCTGTAGTACAGGGCCATACTATGGCTACACCTTC.

The CDR3 sequence is CASSLQFTDTQYF. CDR3 sequence (DNA): TGTGCCAGCAGTTTACAGTTCACAGATACGCAGTATTTT. V is TRBV27 and J is TRBJ2-3; D gene uncertain. The CDR3 loop spans 13 amino acids. The ends were cut back, 2 bases at V and 2 bases at J, with 5 bases in the middle. Germline values: CDR1 MNHEY, CDR2 SMNVEV (reference sequence).

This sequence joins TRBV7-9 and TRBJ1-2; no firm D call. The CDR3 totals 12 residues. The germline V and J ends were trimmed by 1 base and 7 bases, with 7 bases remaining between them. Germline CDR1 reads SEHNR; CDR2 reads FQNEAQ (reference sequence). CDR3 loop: CASSLGGFGYTF. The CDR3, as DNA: TGTGCCAGCAGCTTAGGAGGGTTTGGCTACACCTTC.

CDR3: CASSPTGGAFGTLEAFF. CDR3 sequence (DNA): TGTGCCAGCAGCCCAACAGGGGGCGCGTTTGGAACCCTCGAAGCTTTCTTT. The V call is TRBV11-2, the J call TRBJ1-1; 9 bases match TRBD1. Germline lookup yields CDR1 SGHAT and CDR2 FQNNGV. The J segment lost 8 bases and the V segment lost 5 bases, leaving 18 bases of the junction unmatched. CDR3 length: 17 amino acids. The full variable domain, in which reference TRBV11-2 and TRBJ1-1 provide the parts outside the CDR3, is EAGVAQSPRYKIIEKRQSVAFWCNPISGHATLYWYQQILGQGPKLLIQFQNNGVVDDSQLPKDRFSAERLKGVDSTLKIQPAKLEDSAVYLCASSPTGGAFGTLEAFFGQGTRLTVV.

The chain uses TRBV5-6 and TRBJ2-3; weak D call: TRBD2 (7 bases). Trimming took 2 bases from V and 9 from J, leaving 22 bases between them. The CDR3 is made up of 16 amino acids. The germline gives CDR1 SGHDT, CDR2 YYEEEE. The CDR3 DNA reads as TGTGCCAGCAGCTTAGTCGTAGGGGGGAGGGCCCCGACGCAGTATTTT. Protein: CASSLVVGGRAPTQYF.

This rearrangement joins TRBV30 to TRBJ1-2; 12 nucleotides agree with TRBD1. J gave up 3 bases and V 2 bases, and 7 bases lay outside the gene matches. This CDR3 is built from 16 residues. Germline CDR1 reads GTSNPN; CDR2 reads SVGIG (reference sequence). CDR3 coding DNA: TGTGCCTGGAGTTTCCCCGGGACAGGGGGCGACTATGGCTACACCTTC. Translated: CAWSFPGTGGDYGYTF.

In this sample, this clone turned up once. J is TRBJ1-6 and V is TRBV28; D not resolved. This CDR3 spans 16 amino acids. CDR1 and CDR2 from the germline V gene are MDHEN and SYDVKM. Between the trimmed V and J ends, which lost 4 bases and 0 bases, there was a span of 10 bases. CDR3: CASSSLESSYNSPLHF. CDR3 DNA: TGTGCCAGCAGTTCGTTGGAGAGCTCCTATAATTCACCCCTCCACTTT.

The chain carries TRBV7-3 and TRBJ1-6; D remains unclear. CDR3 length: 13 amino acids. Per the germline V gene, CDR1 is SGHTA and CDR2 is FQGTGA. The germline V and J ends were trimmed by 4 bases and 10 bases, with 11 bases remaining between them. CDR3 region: CASSSSLASPLHF. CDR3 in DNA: TGTGCCAGCAGCTCGTCACTTGCCTCACCCCTCCACTTT.

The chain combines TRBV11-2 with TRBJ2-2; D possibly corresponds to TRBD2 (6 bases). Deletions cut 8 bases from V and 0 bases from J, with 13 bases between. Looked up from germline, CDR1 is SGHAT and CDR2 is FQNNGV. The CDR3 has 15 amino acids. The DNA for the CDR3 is TGTGCCAGCGCCTGGGGCGGGGCGAACACCGGGGAGCTGTTTTTT. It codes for CASAWGGANTGELFF.

CDR3 loop: CASSLVRAHEQYF. CDR3 in DNA: TGTGCCAGCAGTTTGGTCAGGGCCCACGAGCAGTACTTC. J is TRBJ2-7 and V is TRBV12-3 or TRBV12-4; tentative D call: TRBD1 (5 bases). The germline V and J ends were trimmed by 3 bases and 5 bases, with 11 bases remaining between them. The CDR3 totals 13 residues.

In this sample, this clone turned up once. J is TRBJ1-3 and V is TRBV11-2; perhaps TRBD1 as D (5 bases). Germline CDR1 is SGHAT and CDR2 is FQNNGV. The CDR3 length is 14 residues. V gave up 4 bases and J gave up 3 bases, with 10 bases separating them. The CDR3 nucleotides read TGTGCCAGCAGCTGGCAGGGATTTGGAAACACCATATATTTT. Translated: CASSWQGFGNTIYF.